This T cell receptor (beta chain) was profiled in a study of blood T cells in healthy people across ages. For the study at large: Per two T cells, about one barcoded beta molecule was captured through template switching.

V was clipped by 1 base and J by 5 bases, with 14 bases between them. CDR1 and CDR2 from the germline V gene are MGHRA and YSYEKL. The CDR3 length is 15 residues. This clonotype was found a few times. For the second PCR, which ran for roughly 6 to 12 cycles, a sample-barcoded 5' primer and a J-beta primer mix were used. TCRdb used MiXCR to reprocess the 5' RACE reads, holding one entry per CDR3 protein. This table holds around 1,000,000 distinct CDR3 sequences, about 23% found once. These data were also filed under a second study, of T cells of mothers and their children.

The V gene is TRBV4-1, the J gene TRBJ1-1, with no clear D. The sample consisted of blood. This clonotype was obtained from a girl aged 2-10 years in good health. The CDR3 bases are TGCGCCAGCAGCCAAGGTGCTTCAAGGAGTACTGAAGCTTTCTTT. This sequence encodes CASSQGASRSTEAFF.